The 10 T cell receptor beta chains reported below all come from one sample, sequenced in a study of beta chain features in type 1 diabetes. Expressed TCRB transcripts were sequenced after all isolated RNA was converted to cDNA. The table came from immunoSEQ multiplex PCR; TCRdb's copy has only in-frame clones and leaves some out. This sample has 640,000 or so clones; around 15% occur once, and the top ten carry less than 0.025%. Antigens of these TCRs are unknown. Study conclusions and caveats: Shorter TCRB CDR3s, moderately but significantly so, marked every one of the four CD4+ subsets in Type 1 diabetes patients.

The sequencing input was naive CD4+ T cells from blood. Receptors were obtained from a man aged 18 to 30 with type 1 diabetes.

The chain carries TRBV29-1 and TRBJ2-7; 9 bases are shared with TRBD1. Germline loops: CDR1 SQVTM, CDR2 ANQGSEA. The length of the CDR3 is 13 residues. V trimming: 7 bases; J trimming: 5 bases; junction bases outside the gene matches: 9. Here the CDR3 reads CSARTGDPNEQYF. In DNA form, the CDR3 reads TGCAGCGCCAGGACAGGGGACCCCAACGAGCAGTACTTC.

The V gene is TRBV9, the J gene TRBJ1-1; D remains unclear. CDR1 and CDR2 from the germline V gene are SGDLS and YYNGEE. Trimming pared 3 bases from V and 6 bases from J, leaving 15 bases between. The CDR3 contains 14 residues. The CDR3 DNA sequence: TGTGCCAGCAGCGCCATACATGTCACAGCTGAAGCTTTCTTT. This codes for CASSAIHVTAEAFF.

Only a few counts were recorded for this clone. This chain connects TRBV5-6 to TRBJ1-1; D gene ambiguous. The V end lost 6 bases, the J end lost 2 bases, and 11 bases lay between the germline ends. Per the germline V gene, CDR1 is SGHDT and CDR2 is YYEEEE. This CDR3 comprises 13 residues. The CDR3 DNA is TGTGCCAGCACCACTGATATCAACACTGAAGCTTTCTTT. Translated, it gives CASTTDINTEAFF. Full variable domain (outside the CDR3, taken from reference TRBV5-6 and TRBJ1-1): DAGVTQSPTHLIKTRGQQVTLRCSPKSGHDTVSWYQQALGQGPQFIFQYYEEEERQRGNFPDRFSGHQFPNYSSELNVNALLLGDSALYLCASTTDINTEAFFGQGTRLTVV.

This clone occurred a few times. The chain joins TRBV4-2 to TRBJ2-3; no clear D gene. The V gene's germline CDR1 is LGHNA and CDR2 YNFKEQ. The CDR3 has 17 residues. Trimming took 0 bases from V and 0 from J, leaving 13 bases between them. DNA of the CDR3: TGTGCCAGCAGCCAAGAAGCGACTCCCTATAGCACAGATACGCAGTATTTT. Protein product: CASSQEATPYSTDTQYF.

The sample holds a few counts of this clone. The gene calls are TRBV4-1 and TRBJ1-1; the match to TRBD1 covers 9 bases. The CDR3 sequence is 16 residues long. The junction had 8 bases not matched to a gene; V was cut back by 0 bases and J by 6 bases. Germline CDR1 MGHRA, CDR2 YSYEKL. CDR3 residues: CASSQDMGQGYPEAFF. Here the CDR3 DNA reads TGCGCCAGCAGCCAAGATATGGGACAGGGCTATCCTGAAGCTTTCTTT.

The J gene is TRBJ2-3, the V gene TRBV25-1; D gene ambiguous. The CDR3 has 10 residues. Trimming removed 8 bases from V and 8 bases from J, with 8 bases in between. CDR1 is MGHDK and CDR2 is SYGVNS in the germline V gene. Here the CDR3 DNA reads TGTGCCAGCGGAGACACTACGCAGTATTTT. This gives the protein CASGDTTQYF.

In its sample, this clone was seen a few times. The chain links TRBV6-6 to TRBJ1-5; maybe TRBD1 (6 bases). CDR3 length: 14 residues. From germline, CDR1 is MNHNY and CDR2 SVGAGI (reference sequence). The V and J ends lost 8 bases and 4 bases respectively, with 15 bases between them. The CDR3 DNA reads as TGTGCCAGCGGGGGCGGACACTTTAATCAGCCCCAGCATTTT. Translated: CASGGGHFNQPQHF.

In this sample, this clone turned up a few times. The chain couples TRBV30 to TRBJ2-7; D gene uncertain. The CDR3 contains 13 residues. V dropped 5 bases and J dropped 0 bases, with 11 bases sitting between them. Germline V gene lookup returns CDR1 GTSNPN and CDR2 SVGIG (reference sequence). CDR3 in amino acids: CAWQRLSSYEQYF. The CDR3 bases are TGTGCCTGGCAAAGGTTAAGCTCCTACGAGCAGTACTTC.

This clone occurred a few times. The chain links TRBV30 to TRBJ1-2; 7 bases are a match to TRBD1. CDR3 length equals 13 residues. Looked up from germline, CDR1 is GTSNPN and CDR2 is SVGIG (reference sequence). Trimming at V came to 5 bases and at J to 5 bases, leaving 8 bases not matched to a gene. The CDR3 protein is CAWADRAPYGYTF. CDR3 nucleotides: TGTGCCTGGGCTGACAGGGCTCCATATGGCTACACCTTC.

The rearrangement joins TRBV30 to TRBJ1-2, with D uncertain. V was pared by 0 bases and J by 6 bases, with 14 bases between. The CDR3 totals 14 residues. The germline V gene encodes CDR1 GTSNPN and CDR2 SVGIG (reference sequence). The CDR3 reads CAWSVRGQSDGYTF. The CDR3 DNA follows: TGTGCCTGGAGTGTACGCGGGCAGTCCGATGGCTACACCTTC.